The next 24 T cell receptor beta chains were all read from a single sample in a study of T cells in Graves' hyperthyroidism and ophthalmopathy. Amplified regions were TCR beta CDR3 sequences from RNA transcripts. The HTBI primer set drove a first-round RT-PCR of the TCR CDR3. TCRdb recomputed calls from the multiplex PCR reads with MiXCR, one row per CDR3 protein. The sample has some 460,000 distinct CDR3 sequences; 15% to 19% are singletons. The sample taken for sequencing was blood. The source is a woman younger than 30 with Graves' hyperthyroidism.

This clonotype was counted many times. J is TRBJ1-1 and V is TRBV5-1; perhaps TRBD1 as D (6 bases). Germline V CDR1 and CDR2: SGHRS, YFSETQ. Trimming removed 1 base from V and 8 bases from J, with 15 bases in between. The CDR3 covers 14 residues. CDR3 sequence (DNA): TGCGCCAGCAGCTTGTTTGGGGGCGGGGAAGAAGCTTTCTTT. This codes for CASSLFGGGEEAFF.

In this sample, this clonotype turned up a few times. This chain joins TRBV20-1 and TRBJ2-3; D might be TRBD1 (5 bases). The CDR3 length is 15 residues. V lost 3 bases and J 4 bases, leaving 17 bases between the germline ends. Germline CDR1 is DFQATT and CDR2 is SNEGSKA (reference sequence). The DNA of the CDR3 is TGCAGTGCTAGTTCAAATTGGCAGGGCGCAGATACGCAGTATTTT. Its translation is CSASSNWQGADTQYF.

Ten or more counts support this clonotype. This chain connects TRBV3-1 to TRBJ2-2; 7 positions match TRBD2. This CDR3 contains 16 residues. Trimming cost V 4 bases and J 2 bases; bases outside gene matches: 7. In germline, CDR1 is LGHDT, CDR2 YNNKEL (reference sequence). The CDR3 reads CASSPQRDTNTGELFF. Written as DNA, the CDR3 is TGTGCCAGCAGCCCTCAGCGGGATACAAACACCGGGGAGCTGTTTTTT.

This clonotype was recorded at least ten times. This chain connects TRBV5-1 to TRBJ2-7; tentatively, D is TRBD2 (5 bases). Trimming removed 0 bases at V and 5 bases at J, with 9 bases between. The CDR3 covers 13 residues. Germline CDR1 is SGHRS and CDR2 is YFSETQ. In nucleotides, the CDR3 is TGCGCCAGCAGCTTGGGAGGGAGTCACGAGCAGTACTTC. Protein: CASSLGGSHEQYF.

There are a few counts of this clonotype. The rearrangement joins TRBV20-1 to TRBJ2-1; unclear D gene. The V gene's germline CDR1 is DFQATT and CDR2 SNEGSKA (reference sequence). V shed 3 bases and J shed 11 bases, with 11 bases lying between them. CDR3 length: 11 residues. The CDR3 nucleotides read TGCAGTGCTAGTTCGCCGCCCAAGCAGTTCTTC. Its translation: CSASSPPKQFF.

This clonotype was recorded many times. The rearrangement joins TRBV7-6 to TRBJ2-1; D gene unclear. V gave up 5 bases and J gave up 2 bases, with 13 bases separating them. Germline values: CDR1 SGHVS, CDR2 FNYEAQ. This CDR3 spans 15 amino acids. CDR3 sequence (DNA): TGTGCCAGCAGCGTCCCGGGCTTCACCTACAATGAGCAGTTCTTC. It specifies CASSVPGFTYNEQFF.

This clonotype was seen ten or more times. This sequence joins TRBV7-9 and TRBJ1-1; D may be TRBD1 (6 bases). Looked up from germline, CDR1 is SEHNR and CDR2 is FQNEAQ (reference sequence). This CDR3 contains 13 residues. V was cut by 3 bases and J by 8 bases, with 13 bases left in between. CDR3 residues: CASSFANRDEAFF. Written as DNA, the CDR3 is TGTGCCAGCAGCTTCGCTAACAGGGACGAAGCTTTCTTT.

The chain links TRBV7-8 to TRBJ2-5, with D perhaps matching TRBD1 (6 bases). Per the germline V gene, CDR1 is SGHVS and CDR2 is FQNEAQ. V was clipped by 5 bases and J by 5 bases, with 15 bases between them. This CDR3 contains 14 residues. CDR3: CASSQTGPGETQYF. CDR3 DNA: TGTGCCAGCAGCCAGACAGGTCCGGGGGAGACCCAGTACTTC.

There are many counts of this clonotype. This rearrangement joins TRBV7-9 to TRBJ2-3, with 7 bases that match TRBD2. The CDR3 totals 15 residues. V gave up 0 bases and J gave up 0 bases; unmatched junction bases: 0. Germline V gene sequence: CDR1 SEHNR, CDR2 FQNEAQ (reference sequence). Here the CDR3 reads CASSLAAGSTDTQYF. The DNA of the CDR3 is TGTGCCAGCAGCTTAGCAGCGGGAAGCACAGATACGCAGTATTTT.

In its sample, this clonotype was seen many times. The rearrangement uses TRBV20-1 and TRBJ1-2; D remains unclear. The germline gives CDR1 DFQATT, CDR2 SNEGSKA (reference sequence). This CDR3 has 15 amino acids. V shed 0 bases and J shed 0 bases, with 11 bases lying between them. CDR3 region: CSARDSVGANYGYTF. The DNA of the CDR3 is TGCAGTGCTAGAGATTCGGTCGGAGCTAACTATGGCTACACCTTC.

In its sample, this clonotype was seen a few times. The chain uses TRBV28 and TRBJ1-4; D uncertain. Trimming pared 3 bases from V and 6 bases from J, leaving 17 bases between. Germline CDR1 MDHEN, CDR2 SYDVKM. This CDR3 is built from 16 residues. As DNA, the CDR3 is TGTGCCAGCAGTTTCTCTTTAGGCCTTGGGGATGAAAAACTGTTTTTT. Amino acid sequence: CASSFSLGLGDEKLFF.

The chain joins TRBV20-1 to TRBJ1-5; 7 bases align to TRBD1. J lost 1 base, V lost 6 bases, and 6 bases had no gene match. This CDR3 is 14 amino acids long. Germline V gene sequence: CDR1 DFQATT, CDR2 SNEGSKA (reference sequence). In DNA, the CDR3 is TGCAGTGCGACGGGACAGAGAAGCAATCAGCCCCAGCATTTT. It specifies CSATGQRSNQPQHF.

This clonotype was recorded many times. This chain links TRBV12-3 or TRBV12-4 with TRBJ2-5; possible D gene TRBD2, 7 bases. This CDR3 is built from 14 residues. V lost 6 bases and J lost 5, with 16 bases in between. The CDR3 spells CASSGGQGGETQYF. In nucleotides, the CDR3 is TGTGCCAGCAGCGGGGGGCAGGGCGGCGAGACCCAGTACTTC.

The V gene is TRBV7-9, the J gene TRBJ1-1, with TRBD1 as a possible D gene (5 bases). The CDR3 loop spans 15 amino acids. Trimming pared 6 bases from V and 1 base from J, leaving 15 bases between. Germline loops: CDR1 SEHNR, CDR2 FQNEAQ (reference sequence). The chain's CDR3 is CASRPPGAGNTEAFF. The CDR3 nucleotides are TGTGCCAGCAGACCGCCTGGGGCAGGGAACACTGAAGCTTTCTTT.

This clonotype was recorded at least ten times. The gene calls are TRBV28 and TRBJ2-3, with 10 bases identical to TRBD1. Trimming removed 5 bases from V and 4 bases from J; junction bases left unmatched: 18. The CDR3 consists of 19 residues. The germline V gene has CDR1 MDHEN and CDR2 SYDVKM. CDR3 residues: CASSHINRPGQGRSDTQYF. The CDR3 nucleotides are TGTGCCAGCAGTCACATCAACCGACCGGGACAGGGGAGGTCAGATACGCAGTATTTT.

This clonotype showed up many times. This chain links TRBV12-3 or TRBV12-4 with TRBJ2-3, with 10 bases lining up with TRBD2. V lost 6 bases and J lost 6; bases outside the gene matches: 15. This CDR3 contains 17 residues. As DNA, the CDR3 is TGTGCCAGCAGCCCCTCCCCCGCTAGCGGGAGTGTTGATACGCAGTATTTT. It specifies CASSPSPASGSVDTQYF.

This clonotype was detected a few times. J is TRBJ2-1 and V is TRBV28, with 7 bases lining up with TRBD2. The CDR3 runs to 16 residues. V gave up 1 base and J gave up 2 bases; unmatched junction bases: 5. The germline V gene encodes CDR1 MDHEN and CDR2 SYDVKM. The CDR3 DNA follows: TGTGCCAGCAGTTTATATAGCGGGCGGGCCTACAATGAGCAGTTCTTC. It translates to CASSLYSGRAYNEQFF. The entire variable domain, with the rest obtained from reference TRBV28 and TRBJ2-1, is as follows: DVKVTQSSRYLVKRTGEKVFLECVQDMDHENMFWYRQDPGLGLRLIYFSYDVKMKEKGDIPEGYSVSREKKERFSLILESASTNQTSMYLCASSLYSGRAYNEQFFGPGTRLTVL.

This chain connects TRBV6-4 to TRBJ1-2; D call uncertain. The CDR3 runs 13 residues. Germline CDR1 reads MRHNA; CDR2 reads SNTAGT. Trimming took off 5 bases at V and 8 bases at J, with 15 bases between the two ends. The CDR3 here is CASSYRETGGYTF. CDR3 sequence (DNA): TGTGCCAGCAGTTACAGAGAAACGGGCGGCTACACCTTC.

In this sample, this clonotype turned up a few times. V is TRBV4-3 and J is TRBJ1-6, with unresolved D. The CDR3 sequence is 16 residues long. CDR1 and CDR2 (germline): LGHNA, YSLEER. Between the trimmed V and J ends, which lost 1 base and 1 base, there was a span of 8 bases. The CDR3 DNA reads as TGCGCCAGCAGCCAAGTTGCGGGTTCCTATAATTCACCCCTCCACTTT. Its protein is CASSQVAGSYNSPLHF.

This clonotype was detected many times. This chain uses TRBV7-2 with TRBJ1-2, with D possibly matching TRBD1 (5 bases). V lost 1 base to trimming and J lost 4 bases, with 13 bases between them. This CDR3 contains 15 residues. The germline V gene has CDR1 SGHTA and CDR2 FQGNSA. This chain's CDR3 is CASSLGIYRSYGYTF. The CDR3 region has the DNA TGTGCCAGCAGCTTAGGAATCTACAGGAGCTATGGCTACACCTTC.

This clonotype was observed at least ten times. The CDR3 region has the DNA TGCAGCGTTGCGAGGACCACGGGCATTCCGCCGGGGGGATCCGGCTACACCTTC. Its translation: CSVARTTGIPPGGSGYTF. V gene TRBV29-1 combines with J gene TRBJ1-2; possible D gene TRBD1, 5 bases. This CDR3 region has 18 residues. CDR1 is SQVTM, CDR2 ANQGSEA, per germline. The V end lost 4 bases, the J end lost 8 bases, and 32 bases lay between the germline ends. The whole variable domain, remainder taken from reference TRBV29-1 and TRBJ1-2, is SAVISQKPSRDICQRGTSLTIQCQVDSQVTMMFWYRQQPGQSLTLIATANQGSEATYESGFVIDKFPISRPNLTFSTLTVSNMSPEDSSIYLCSVARTTGIPPGGSGYTFGSGTRLTVV.

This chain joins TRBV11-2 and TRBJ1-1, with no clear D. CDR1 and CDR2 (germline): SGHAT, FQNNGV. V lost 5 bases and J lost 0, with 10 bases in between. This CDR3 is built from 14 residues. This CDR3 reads CASSPIWMNTEAFF. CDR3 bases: TGTGCCAGCAGCCCTATCTGGATGAACACTGAAGCTTTCTTT. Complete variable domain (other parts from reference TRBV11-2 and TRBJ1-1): EAGVAQSPRYKIIEKRQSVAFWCNPISGHATLYWYQQILGQGPKLLIQFQNNGVVDDSQLPKDRFSAERLKGVDSTLKIQPAKLEDSAVYLCASSPIWMNTEAFFGQGTRLTVV.

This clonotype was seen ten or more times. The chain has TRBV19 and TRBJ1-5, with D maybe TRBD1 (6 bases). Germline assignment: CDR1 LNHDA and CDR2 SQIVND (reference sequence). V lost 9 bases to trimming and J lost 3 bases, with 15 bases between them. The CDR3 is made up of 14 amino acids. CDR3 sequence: CASKDSNNNQPQHF. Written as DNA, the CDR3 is TGTGCCAGCAAGGACAGTAACAACAATCAGCCCCAGCATTTT.

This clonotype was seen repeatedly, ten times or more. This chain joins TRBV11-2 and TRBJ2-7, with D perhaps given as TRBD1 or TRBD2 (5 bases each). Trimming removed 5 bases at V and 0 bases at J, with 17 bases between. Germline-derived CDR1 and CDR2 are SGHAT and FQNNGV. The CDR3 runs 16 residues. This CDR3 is CASSPRTRGYSYEQYF. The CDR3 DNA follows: TGTGCCAGCAGCCCTAGAACCCGGGGCTACTCCTACGAGCAGTACTTC.